The 16 T cell receptor beta chains listed next were all sequenced from one sample in a study of CD8+ T cells in alopecia areata. Sequencing relied on a cDNA template that was reverse transcribed from extracted RNA. Sequencing was performed with immunoSEQ multiplex PCR; in TCRdb, only in-frame clones are kept and a portion is missing. The sample yields 140,000 or so clones, about half seen once. The source was CD4+ T cells sorted from blood, collected at week 0. The receptors come from a human donor with alopecia areata.

The chain recombines TRBV5-1 with TRBJ2-5, with 8 bases that match TRBD1. V gave up 1 base and J gave up 3 bases; unmatched junction bases: 5. Per the germline V gene, CDR1 is SGHRS and CDR2 is YFSETQ. The CDR3 runs to 15 residues. The CDR3 reads CASSLTGGYKETQYF. The CDR3 region has the DNA TGCGCCAGCAGCTTGACAGGGGGGTACAAAGAGACCCAGTACTTC.

The V call is TRBV6-6, the J call TRBJ1-1, with D possibly TRBD1 on 6 matching bases. The CDR3 extends over 13 amino acids. Germline-derived CDR1 and CDR2 are MNHNY and SVGAGI (reference sequence). The germline V and J ends were trimmed by 8 bases and 1 base, with 11 bases remaining between them. CDR3 protein: CASRWTENTEAFF. The CDR3 DNA follows: TGTGCCAGCCGGTGGACAGAGAACACTGAAGCTTTCTTT.

This clone was observed a handful of times. V gene TRBV30 combines with J gene TRBJ2-3, with D maybe TRBD2 (6 bases). Per the germline V gene, CDR1 is GTSNPN and CDR2 is SVGIG (reference sequence). Trimming pared 4 bases from V and 5 bases from J, leaving 16 bases between. This CDR3 contains 14 residues. In DNA form, the CDR3 reads TGTGCCTGGATGGGGGGATGGTATGGAGATACGCAGTATTTT. This translates into CAWMGGWYGDTQYF. Supplemented by reference TRBV30 and TRBJ2-3, the full variable domain reads SQTIHQWPATLVQPVGSPLSLECTVEGTSNPNLYWYRQAAGRGLQLLFYSVGIGQISSEVPQNLSASRPQDRQFILSSKKLLLSDSGFYLCAWMGGWYGDTQYFGPGTRLTVL.

This sequence joins TRBV5-1 and TRBJ1-2; D unresolved. CDR3 length: 13 amino acids. Germline CDR1 and CDR2: SGHRS and YFSETQ. The ends were cut back, 4 bases at V and 8 bases at J, with 15 bases in the middle. CDR3 DNA sequence: TGCGCCAGCAGCCCGCCGGAGGCGGCGGGCTACACCTTC. It is translated as CASSPPEAAGYTF.

V and J are TRBV23-1 and TRBJ2-2; no firm D call. TRBV23-1 is classed as an ORF, of uncertain function. The CDR3 loop spans 14 amino acids. Trimming left V 0 bases short and J 4 bases short, with 6 bases between. The CDR3 sequence is CASSQSWGTGELFF. In DNA form, the CDR3 reads TGCGCCAGCAGTCAATCGTGGGGCACCGGGGAGCTGTTTTTT.

In this sample, this clone turned up many times. The chain combines TRBV14 with TRBJ1-4; D possibly corresponds to TRBD1 (6 bases). CDR3 size: 15 residues. Between the trimmed V and J ends, which lost 4 bases and 8 bases, there was a span of 17 bases. Germline V CDR1 and CDR2: SGHDN, FVKESK. The CDR3 reads CASSLSGGVSEKLFF. CDR3 in DNA: TGTGCCAGCAGCCTAAGCGGGGGCGTAAGCGAAAAACTGTTTTTT.

J is TRBJ1-2 and V is TRBV6-5; 7 bases match TRBD1. Unmatched junction bases numbered 5, after V lost 6 bases and J lost 4 bases. The CDR3 covers 13 residues. Germline CDR1 and CDR2: MNHEY and SVGAGI. CDR3 in DNA: TGTGCCAGCAGCCTAGACAGGGTCTATGGCTACACCTTC. Translating it yields CASSLDRVYGYTF.

This clone was counted a few times. This chain joins TRBV2 and TRBJ2-3; D is unresolved. The CDR3 sequence is 17 residues long. Germline V gene sequence: CDR1 SNHLY, CDR2 FYNNEI. Between the trimmed V and J ends, which lost 3 bases and 0 bases, there was a span of 16 bases. CDR3 sequence (DNA): TGTGCCAGCAGTGATCCGGCTGGATGGGCTAGCACAGATACGCAGTATTTT. This encodes CASSDPAGWASTDTQYF.

V gene TRBV30 combines with J gene TRBJ1-2; 10 bases map to TRBD1. Germline CDR1 and CDR2: GTSNPN and SVGIG (reference sequence). The CDR3 covers 13 residues. The V and J ends lost 7 bases and 3 bases, in that order; junction bases with no gene match: 5. The CDR3 DNA is TGTGCCTTCCGGGACAGGGGTTACTATGGCTACACCTTC. Encoded protein: CAFRDRGYYGYTF. Full variable domain (missing parts from reference TRBV30 and TRBJ1-2): SQTIHQWPATLVQPVGSPLSLECTVEGTSNPNLYWYRQAAGRGLQLLFYSVGIGQISSEVPQNLSASRPQDRQFILSSKKLLLSDSGFYLCAFRDRGYYGYTFGSGTRLTVV.

This clone was recorded a few times. The gene calls are TRBV28 and TRBJ2-1, with TRBD1 matching over 9 bases. Germline V gene lookup returns CDR1 MDHEN and CDR2 SYDVKM. The CDR3 runs 15 residues. V trimming: 3 bases; J trimming: 7 bases; junction bases outside the gene matches: 7. The chain's CDR3 is CASSFRQGVRNEQFF. CDR3 nucleotides: TGTGCCAGCAGTTTCCGACAGGGGGTCCGGAATGAGCAGTTCTTC.

The chain links TRBV7-2 to TRBJ1-2; TRBD1 agrees at 8 bases. CDR1 and CDR2 from the germline V gene are SGHTA and FQGNSA. The trim removed 0 bases at V and 5 bases at J, leaving 2 bases unmatched. This CDR3 region has 14 residues. The CDR3 sequence is CASSLAYRGYGYTF. CDR3 nucleotides: TGTGCCAGCAGCTTAGCATACAGGGGGTATGGCTACACCTTC.

In its sample, this clone was seen a few times. The rearrangement uses TRBV30 and TRBJ2-7, with 7 bases fitting TRBD1. The CDR3 is 16 residues long. The trim removed 4 bases at V and 3 bases at J, leaving 15 bases unmatched. Looked up from germline, CDR1 is GTSNPN and CDR2 is SVGIG (reference sequence). CDR3 in amino acids: CAWTDWDRNRVYEQYF. CDR3 nucleotide sequence: TGTGCCTGGACCGACTGGGACAGAAACCGGGTCTACGAGCAGTACTTC.

This clone was detected only a few times. This sequence joins TRBV27 and TRBJ1-2; 10 positions agree with TRBD1. The J segment lost 2 bases and the V segment lost 5 bases, leaving 2 bases of the junction unmatched. The CDR3 spans 14 residues. Germline CDR1 is MNHEY and CDR2 is SMNVEV (reference sequence). The CDR3 nucleotides are TGTGCCAGCAGTCCGGACAGGGGGAACTATGGCTACACCTTC. It specifies CASSPDRGNYGYTF.

This clone was detected only a few times. The chain is built from TRBV27 and TRBJ1-4; perhaps TRBD1 as D (5 bases). Germline CDR1 and CDR2: MNHEY and SMNVEV (reference sequence). The CDR3 is 14 amino acids. Trimming shortened V by 3 bases and J by 7 bases, and 12 bases separated the two germline ends. The CDR3: CASSFDSGGEKLFF. The CDR3 bases are TGTGCCAGCAGTTTTGACAGTGGCGGTGAAAAACTGTTTTTT.

The chain recombines TRBV5-4 with TRBJ2-4; the match to TRBD1 covers 7 bases. V trimming: 4 bases; J trimming: 0 bases; junction bases outside the gene matches: 7. The CDR3 sequence is 16 residues long. Germline V gene data show CDR1 as SGHNT and CDR2 as YYREEE (reference sequence). Written as DNA, the CDR3 is TGTGCCAGCAGCCCAACAGGGGCTCTAGCCAAAAACATTCAGTACTTC. It codes for CASSPTGALAKNIQYF.

The chain uses TRBV18 and TRBJ1-1; D gene ambiguous. The CDR3 loop spans 15 amino acids. CDR1 KGHSH and CDR2 LQKENI come from the germline V gene. V was shortened by 5 bases and J by 2 bases, with 15 bases between the two germline ends. CDR3: CASSASGRENTEAFF. As DNA, the CDR3 is TGTGCCAGCTCAGCCTCTGGACGGGAAAACACTGAAGCTTTCTTT.